This T cell receptor (beta chain) is from a study of regulatory T cells in long-lasting Graves disease. Combining iRepertoire HTBI primers with Arm-PCR of CDR3 regions, the authors built TCR beta libraries. TCRdb passed the multiplex PCR reads through MiXCR, listing each CDR3 protein once. The sample consists of roughly 410,000 distinct CDR3 sequences, 15% of them appearing once. The germline gives CDR1 MNHEY, CDR2 SMNVEV (reference sequence). CDR3 length: 13 amino acids. V trimming: 3 bases; J trimming: 7 bases; junction bases outside the gene matches: 3. Described time point: newly diagnosed GD, antithyroid drugs for less than 3 months. The TCR library was prepared using RNA isolated from PBMCs. This same sample was also taken into another study, of T cells in Graves' hyperthyroidism and ophthalmopathy. That paper notes: If no ophthalmopathy progression occurred within 18 months, Graves' hyperthyroidism was stable. Any patient presenting with uncontrolled infection, other autoimmune disease, pregnancy or lactation was left out.

The rearrangement joins TRBV27 to TRBJ1-1; 9 nucleotides agree with TRBD1. This receptor was obtained from a middle-aged woman with Graves disease. The sequencing used peripheral blood mononuclear cells (PBMCs), collected at new diagnosis, from a patient treated with antithyroid drugs. CDR3 nucleotides: TGTGCCAGCAGTTTTGGGACAGGGCGTGAAGCTTTCTTT. Its protein product is CASSFGTGREAFF.